Listed here are 8 T cell receptor beta chains from one sample, sequenced in a study of memory CD8 T cells in hepatitis C reinfection. Sequencing was performed with immunoSEQ multiplex PCR; in TCRdb, only in-frame clones are kept and a portion is missing. The sample records 6,200 or so clones, approximately 92% being singletons. The time point: pre-reinfection, 55 to 20 weeks before reinfection detection. The sorted cells went straight to TCR sequencing with no prior in vitro expansion. The sample comprised naive CD8+ T cells sorted from blood. Receptors originate from a man in his fifties with hepatitis C virus infection.

V and J are TRBV5-1 and TRBJ2-2; TRBD1 matches 10 bases. The CDR3 length is 15 residues. V shed 4 bases, J shed 6 bases, and the junction held 6 bases outside the gene matches. Germline V CDR1 and CDR2: SGHRS, YFSETQ. The CDR3 protein is CASSLTGGIAGELFF. The CDR3 nucleotides are TGCGCCAGCAGCCTGACAGGGGGCATCGCCGGGGAGCTGTTTTTT.

The J gene is TRBJ2-3, the V gene TRBV4-2, with 10 positions matching TRBD2. The length of the CDR3 is 20 residues. In germline, CDR1 is LGHNA, CDR2 YNFKEQ. Trimming at V came to 4 bases and at J to 5 bases, leaving 21 bases not matched to a gene. CDR3 sequence reads: CASSRDVSRTSGAGEDTQYF. In nucleotides, the CDR3 is TGTGCCAGCAGCCGCGACGTATCAAGGACTAGCGGAGCGGGGGAAGATACGCAGTATTTT.

V usage is TRBV30 and J usage is TRBJ2-1; a weak D match, TRBD2 (6 bases). The CDR3 spans 13 residues. V was clipped by 4 bases and J by 6 bases, with 13 bases between them. The V gene's germline CDR1 is GTSNPN and CDR2 SVGIG (reference sequence). CDR3 region: CAWTSVLGNEQFF. The CDR3 DNA is TGTGCCTGGACTAGCGTGTTGGGCAATGAGCAGTTCTTC.

V usage is TRBV5-1 and J usage is TRBJ2-1, with D possibly being TRBD1 (5 bases). Trimming cost V 3 bases and J 8 bases, with 9 bases left between them. CDR1 and CDR2 from the germline V gene are SGHRS and YFSETQ. The CDR3 sequence is 12 residues long. This chain's CDR3 is CASSWGIDEQFF. The CDR3 DNA is TGCGCCAGCAGCTGGGGCATCGATGAGCAGTTCTTC.

V usage is TRBV9 and J usage is TRBJ1-3; D uncertain. This CDR3 comprises 12 residues. V was clipped by 2 bases and J by 4 bases, with 4 bases between them. Germline V lookup: CDR1 SGDLS, CDR2 YYNGEE. CDR3 sequence (DNA): TGTGCCAGCAGCGTTGCGGGAAACACCATATATTTT. This translates into CASSVAGNTIYF.

The rearrangement joins TRBV6-1 to TRBJ2-5; D is possibly TRBD2 (7 bases). Germline V lookup: CDR1 MNHNS, CDR2 SASEGT. There are 14 residues in the CDR3. V was shortened by 7 bases and J by 0 bases, with 12 bases between the two germline ends. The CDR3, as DNA: TGTGCCAGCATAGGGGGGGTCTACCAAGAGACCCAGTACTTC. Its protein is CASIGGVYQETQYF.

The chain links TRBV11-3 to TRBJ1-1; 7 bases match TRBD1. Germline V gives CDR1 SGHNT, CDR2 YENEEA. Germline trimming cut 5 bases from V and 4 bases from J; bases unmatched to any gene: 1. The CDR3 sequence is 12 residues long. The CDR3 loop is CASSRDSTEAFF. The DNA of the CDR3 is TGTGCCAGCAGCCGGGACAGCACTGAAGCTTTCTTT. The entire variable domain, with the rest obtained from reference TRBV11-3 and TRBJ1-1, is as follows: EAGVVQSPRYKIIEKKQPVAFWCNPISGHNTLYWYLQNLGQGPELLIRYENEEAVDDSQLPKDRFSAERLKGVDSTLKIQPAELGDSAVYLCASSRDSTEAFFGQGTRLTVV.

This chain joins TRBV11-3 and TRBJ1-1; unclear D gene. Germline V gene lookup returns CDR1 SGHNT and CDR2 YENEEA. The CDR3 has 12 residues. Trimming shortened V by 5 bases and J by 4 bases, and 8 bases separated the two germline ends. The CDR3 DNA follows: TGTGCCAGCAGCCCGGAGGGCACTGAAGCTTTCTTT. This translates into CASSPEGTEAFF.